These 2 T cell receptor beta chains share one sample of origin, sequenced in a study of cytomegalovirus exposure and HLA in healthy donors. Use of 60 Vbeta and 13 Jbeta primers characterized the PCR. The table came from immunoSEQ multiplex PCR; TCRdb's copy has only in-frame clones and leaves some out. The table records about 140,000 clones, 60% to 80% of them present only once. Sequenced material: PBMCs. The receptors derive from a woman aged 50 to 60 in good health and CMV-seronegative.

This clone was seen once. The chain carries TRBV7-9 and TRBJ2-7, with 9 bases fitting TRBD1. The CDR3 has 15 amino acids. Germline V gene lookup returns CDR1 SEHNR and CDR2 FQNEAQ (reference sequence). Trimming removed 2 bases from V and 6 bases from J; junction bases left unmatched: 8. Here the CDR3 DNA reads TGTGCCAGCAGCTTACTTGGGACAGGGACAAGCGAGCAGTACTTC. Its protein is CASSLLGTGTSEQYF.

The V call is TRBV4-2, the J call TRBJ2-2, with a tentative D call TRBD2 (5 bases). This CDR3 is built from 15 residues. CDR1 and CDR2 (germline): LGHNA, YNFKEQ. The ends were cut back, 1 base at V and 7 bases at J, with 13 bases in the middle. CDR3 residues: CASSQAGFWGGELFF. In DNA, the CDR3 is TGTGCCAGCAGCCAAGCGGGATTCTGGGGCGGGGAGCTGTTTTTT.